A single sample is the source of the 17 T cell receptor beta chains below, sequenced in a study of T cell responses to AZD1222 COVID-19 vaccine (dated by TCRdb to the early 2020s). According to the study, the label for this sample's time point signals: baseline before first vaccination. The method behind the library was the immunoSEQ multiplex PCR assay. As stored in TCRdb, this immuneACCESS dataset retains in-frame rearrangements with V and J assigned. A fraction of the clones does not appear; measured against another copy, unresolved V genes explain less than half of the discrepancy, and the remainder lacks a known reason. The sample includes some 100,000 clones, with 70% to 90% observed a single time. The ten largest clonotypes hold 10% to 13% of the sample. The sample here was peripheral blood, taken on day 0 of AZD1222 vaccination. Receptor source: an adult in good health.

J is TRBJ2-1 and V is TRBV7-7; D possibly corresponds to TRBD2 (5 bases). The CDR3 contains 15 residues. V was cut by 5 bases and J by 9 bases, with 20 bases left in between. Germline V lookup: CDR1 SSHAT, CDR2 FNYEAQ (reference sequence). The CDR3 loop is CASSPAVSRFGEQFF. Written as DNA, the CDR3 is TGTGCCAGCAGCCCAGCGGTAAGCCGGTTTGGTGAGCAGTTCTTC.

V is TRBV21-1 and J is TRBJ2-6; no DNA check was done on the table's D call, TRBD1. TRBV21-1 is recorded as a pseudogene. The CDR3 consists of 17 residues. The CDR3 bases are TGTGCCAGCAGCAAAGAGACAGCTTACTCTGGGGCCAACGTCCTGACTTTC. Protein product: CASSKETAYSGANVLTF.

The chain uses TRBV5-1 and TRBJ1-4; 8 bases agree with TRBD1. V was pared by 5 bases and J by 8 bases, with 11 bases of the junction left unmatched. Per germline, CDR1 SGHRS and CDR2 YFSETQ. This CDR3 has 15 residues. CDR3 in DNA: TGCGCCAGCAGGACCTCCGGGACAGGAGCCGAAAAACTGTTTTTT. This codes for CASRTSGTGAEKLFF.

V is TRBV19 and J is TRBJ1-4; possibly TRBD1 for D (6 bases). The germline V and J ends were trimmed by 6 bases and 11 bases, with 19 bases remaining between them. The CDR3 covers 14 residues. Germline lookup yields CDR1 LNHDA and CDR2 SQIVND (reference sequence). CDR3 DNA: TGTGCCAGTAGAGACGTAGACAGGCCTACCAAACTGTTTTTT. Protein: CASRDVDRPTKLFF.

The chain has TRBV11-2 and TRBJ2-2; 7 bases agree with TRBD1. V dropped 5 bases and J dropped 1; count of bases not matched to a gene: 13. The CDR3 extends over 18 amino acids. The germline V gene encodes CDR1 SGHAT and CDR2 FQNNGV. CDR3 nucleotide sequence: TGTGCCAGCAGCCCACGTCAAACGAGGACAGGGAACACCGGGGAGCTGTTTTTT. Amino acid sequence: CASSPRQTRTGNTGELFF.

The J gene is TRBJ2-2, the V gene TRBV5-4; 9 bases align to TRBD1. The ends lost 4 bases at V and 5 bases at J; junction bases unmatched: 9. CDR3 length: 16 amino acids. Germline V gene sequence: CDR1 SGHNT, CDR2 YYREEE (reference sequence). CDR3 region: CASSPATGGRTGELFF. In nucleotides, the CDR3 is TGTGCCAGCAGCCCGGCGACAGGGGGAAGGACCGGGGAGCTGTTTTTT.

The chain joins TRBV9 to TRBJ2-1; 14 positions match TRBD2. The junction had 14 bases not matched to a gene; V was cut back by 5 bases and J by 4 bases. Looked up from germline, CDR1 is SGDLS and CDR2 is YYNGEE. The CDR3 loop spans 19 amino acids. Here the CDR3 reads CASRAWTSGRPDRYNEQFF. CDR3 DNA sequence: TGTGCCAGCAGGGCCTGGACTAGCGGGAGGCCTGATAGGTACAATGAGCAGTTCTTC.

V gene TRBV9 combines with J gene TRBJ2-3, with 8 bases aligning to TRBD2. CDR3 length: 15 amino acids. J gave up 6 bases and V 3 bases, and 9 bases lay outside the gene matches. CDR1 and CDR2 from the germline V gene are SGDLS and YYNGEE. The CDR3 region has the DNA TGTGCCAGCAGCGACTTTAGCGGGATTGGGGATACGCAGTATTTT. Its translation: CASSDFSGIGDTQYF.

This chain links TRBV28 with TRBJ2-6; no clear D gene. V lost 3 bases and J lost 0, with 15 bases in between. From germline, CDR1 is MDHEN and CDR2 SYDVKM. CDR3 size: 18 residues. Written as DNA, the CDR3 is TGTGCCAGCAGTTTGTCCCCCCGGCGGCCCTCTGGGGCCAACGTCCTGACTTTC. Residues: CASSLSPRRPSGANVLTF.

The J gene is TRBJ1-2, the V gene TRBV5-1; no definite D call. Germline CDR1 reads SGHRS; CDR2 reads YFSETQ. Trimming removed 0 bases from V and 5 bases from J, with 8 bases in between. This CDR3 region has 13 residues. The CDR3 DNA reads TGCGCCAGCAGCTTGGAGGCGGGTTATGGCTACACCTTC. Translation: CASSLEAGYGYTF.

This sequence joins TRBV5-6 and TRBJ2-5; D call uncertain. V lost 0 bases, J lost 4 bases, and 7 bases lay in between. The CDR3 is 13 amino acids. Looked up from germline, CDR1 is SGHDT and CDR2 is YYEEEE. CDR3 DNA: TGTGCCAGCAGCTTGGGGGTTCGAGAGACCCAGTACTTC. Protein: CASSLGVRETQYF.

The chain's CDR3 is CASSLVAGALLYNEQFF. For the CDR3, the DNA is TGCGCCAGCAGCTTGGTAGCGGGGGCCCTTCTCTACAATGAGCAGTTCTTC. The V gene is TRBV5-1, the J gene TRBJ2-1, with 9 nucleotides matching TRBD2. The CDR3 totals 17 residues. From germline, CDR1 is SGHRS and CDR2 YFSETQ. The junction had 7 bases not matched to a gene; V was cut back by 0 bases and J by 3 bases.

The chain is built from TRBV3-1 (or the pseudogene TRBV3-2) and TRBJ2-1, with no clear D. Trimming took off 2 bases at V and 8 bases at J, with 4 bases between the two ends. CDR1 is LGHDT and CDR2 is YNNKEL in the germline V gene (reference sequence). This CDR3 contains 11 residues. This CDR3 reads CASSQRDEQFF. The CDR3 DNA reads TGTGCCAGCAGCCAACGAGATGAGCAGTTCTTC.

The chain couples TRBV30 to TRBJ1-5; D remains ambiguous. The CDR3 has 13 residues. Trimming shortened V by 0 bases and J by 5 bases, and 8 bases separated the two germline ends. CDR1 GTSNPN and CDR2 SVGIG come from the germline V gene (reference sequence). The CDR3 bases are TGTGCCTGGAGTGTCGGGAACGATCAGCCCCAGCATTTT. This gives the protein CAWSVGNDQPQHF.

This chain connects TRBV30 to TRBJ2-7; no reliable D call. The ends were cut back, 2 bases at V and 3 bases at J, with 2 bases in the middle. Looked up from germline, CDR1 is GTSNPN and CDR2 is SVGIG (reference sequence). The length of the CDR3 is 10 residues. The CDR3 loop reads CAWSRYEQYF. The CDR3 DNA is TGTGCCTGGAGTCGCTACGAGCAGTACTTC. Complete variable domain (other parts from reference TRBV30 and TRBJ2-7): SQTIHQWPATLVQPVGSPLSLECTVEGTSNPNLYWYRQAAGRGLQLLFYSVGIGQISSEVPQNLSASRPQDRQFILSSKKLLLSDSGFYLCAWSRYEQYFGPGTRLTVT.

This clone was detected a few times. V gene TRBV10-3 combines with J gene TRBJ2-5; D remains ambiguous. The CDR3 sequence is 11 residues long. Germline CDR1 is ENHRY and CDR2 is SYGVKD. Trimming removed 5 bases at V and 2 bases at J, with 3 bases between. The CDR3 nucleotides read TGTGCCATCAGTTCACAAGAGACCCAGTACTTC. Amino acid sequence: CAISSQETQYF.

CDR3 residues: CASSYPGTVGQPQHF. The CDR3 DNA sequence: TGTGCCAGCAGTTACCCCGGGACAGTGGGCCAGCCCCAGCATTTT. The chain joins TRBV28 to TRBJ1-5; the match to TRBD1 covers 7 bases. Germline V gives CDR1 MDHEN, CDR2 SYDVKM. V dropped 4 bases and J dropped 7; count of bases not matched to a gene: 10. The CDR3 sequence is 15 residues long.